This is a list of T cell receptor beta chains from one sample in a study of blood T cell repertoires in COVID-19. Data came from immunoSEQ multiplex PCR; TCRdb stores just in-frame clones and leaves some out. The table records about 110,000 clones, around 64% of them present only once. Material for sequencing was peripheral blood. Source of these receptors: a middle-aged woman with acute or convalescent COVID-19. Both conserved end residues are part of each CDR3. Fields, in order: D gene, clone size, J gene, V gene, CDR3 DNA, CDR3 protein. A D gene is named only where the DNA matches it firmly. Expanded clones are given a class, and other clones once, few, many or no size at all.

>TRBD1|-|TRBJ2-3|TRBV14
TGTGCCAGCAGCCCCATGGACAGGCCCACGCAGTATTTT
CASSPMDRPTQYF
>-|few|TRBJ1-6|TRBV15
TGTGCCACCAGCAGAGATCAGGTCCAGAATTCACCCCTCCACTTT
CATSRDQVQNSPLHF
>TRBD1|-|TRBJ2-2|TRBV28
TGTGCCAGCAGTGGGACAGGGACCGGGGAGCTGTTTTTT
CASSGTGTGELFF
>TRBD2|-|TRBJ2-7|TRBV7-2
TGTGCCAGCAGCATTAGCGGGGGCCCCTACGAGCAGTACTTC
CASSISGGPYEQYF
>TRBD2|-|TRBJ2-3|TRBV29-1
TGCAGCGTTGAAGGGCACGAGGGACTAAGCACAGATACGCAGTATTTT
CSVEGHEGLSTDTQYF
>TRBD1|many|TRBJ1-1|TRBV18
TGTGCCAGCTCACCTAGAACAATGACAGGGGACCCGAACACTGAAGCTTTCTTT
CASSPRTMTGDPNTEAFF
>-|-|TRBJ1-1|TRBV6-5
TGTGCCAGCTCCCCCCGGCGGGATTCTGAAGCTTTCTTT
CASSPRRDSEAFF
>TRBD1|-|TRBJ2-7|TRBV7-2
TGTGCCAGCTTACCGGGACAGGGGGGAACCTACGAGCAGTACTTC
CASLPGQGGTYEQYF
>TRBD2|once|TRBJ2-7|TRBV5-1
TGCGCCAGCAGTTGGACTAGCGGGGGGCTCGAGCAGTACTTC
CASSWTSGGLEQYF
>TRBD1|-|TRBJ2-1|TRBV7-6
TGTGCCAGCAGCTTAGGGACAGGTCCCAACAATGAGCAGTTCTTC
CASSLGTGPNNEQFF
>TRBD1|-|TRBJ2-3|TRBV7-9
TGTGCCAGCAGCTTAGGACAGGGAGATACGCAGTATTTT
CASSLGQGDTQYF
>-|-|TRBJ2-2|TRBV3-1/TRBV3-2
TGTGCCAGCAGCCAAGTAACGGGGGCCGGGGAGCTGTTTTTT
CASSQVTGAGELFF
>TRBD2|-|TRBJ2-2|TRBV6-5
TGTGCCAGCAGCCCGCGAGCGGGGGCAGGCGGGGAGCTGTTTTTT
CASSPRAGAGGELFF
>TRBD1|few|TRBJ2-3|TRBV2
TGTGCCAGCAGAGCCGGGACAGGGTCGTTTGATACGCAGTATTTT
CASRAGTGSFDTQYF
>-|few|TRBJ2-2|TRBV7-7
TGTGCCAGCAGCTTAGTACAATCCGGGGAGCTGTTTTTT
CASSLVQSGELFF
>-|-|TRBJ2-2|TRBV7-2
TGTGCCAGCAGCTTCGGACAGCCGAACACCGGGGAGCTGTTTTTT
CASSFGQPNTGELFF
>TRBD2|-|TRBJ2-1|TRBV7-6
TGTGCCAGCAGCCAAGGGACTAGCTCCTACAATGAGCAGTTCTTC
CASSQGTSSYNEQFF
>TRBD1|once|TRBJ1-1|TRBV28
TGTGCCAGCAGTTGGGGGACAGGGCGGCACGCTTTCTTT
CASSWGTGRHAFF
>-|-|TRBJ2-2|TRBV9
TGTGCCAGCAGCGTAGGCCCAGGGCTGAACACCGGGGAGCTGTTTTTT
CASSVGPGLNTGELFF
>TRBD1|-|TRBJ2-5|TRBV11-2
TGTGCCAGCAGCTTAATGGGACAGTCCCAGGGAGAGACCCAGTACTTC
CASSLMGQSQGETQYF
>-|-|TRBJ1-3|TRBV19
TGTGCCAGTAGTATTCGGAACACCATATATTTT
CASSIRNTIYF
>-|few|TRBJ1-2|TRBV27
TGTGCCAGCAGTTTGGGAGGGCTCCCCTATGGCTACACCTTC
CASSLGGLPYGYTF
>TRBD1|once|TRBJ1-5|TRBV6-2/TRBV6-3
TGTGCCAGCAGCTTCCCTGACAGGGTACAGCCCCAGCATTTT
CASSFPDRVQPQHF
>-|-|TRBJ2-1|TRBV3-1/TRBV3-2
TGTGCCAGCAGCCAAAGGGGTGTGGGCCACAATGAGCAGTTCTTC
CASSQRGVGHNEQFF
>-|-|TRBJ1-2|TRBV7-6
TGTGCCAGCAGCTTAGACCCCCCAACTAAGAGGGCGGGAGGCTACACCTTC
CASSLDPPTKRAGGYTF
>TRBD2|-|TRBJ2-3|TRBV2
TGTGCCAGCAGTGCTCGACTAGCGGGGGGTTTCACAGATACGCAGTATTTT
CASSARLAGGFTDTQYF
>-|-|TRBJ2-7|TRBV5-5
TGTGCCAGCAGCTTTGCTCTAGTAGACGTCTACGAGCAGTACTTC
CASSFALVDVYEQYF
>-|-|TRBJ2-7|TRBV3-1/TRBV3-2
TGTGCCAGCAGCCCACTGGGCACTCGGGAGCAGTACTTC
CASSPLGTREQYF
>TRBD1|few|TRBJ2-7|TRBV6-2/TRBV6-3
TGTGCCAGCAGTCGTGGTAGGGGGCTCTACGAGCAGTACTTC
CASSRGRGLYEQYF
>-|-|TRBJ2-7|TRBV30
TGTGCCTGGAGTGTGGCCCCCTACGAGCAGTACTTC
CAWSVAPYEQYF